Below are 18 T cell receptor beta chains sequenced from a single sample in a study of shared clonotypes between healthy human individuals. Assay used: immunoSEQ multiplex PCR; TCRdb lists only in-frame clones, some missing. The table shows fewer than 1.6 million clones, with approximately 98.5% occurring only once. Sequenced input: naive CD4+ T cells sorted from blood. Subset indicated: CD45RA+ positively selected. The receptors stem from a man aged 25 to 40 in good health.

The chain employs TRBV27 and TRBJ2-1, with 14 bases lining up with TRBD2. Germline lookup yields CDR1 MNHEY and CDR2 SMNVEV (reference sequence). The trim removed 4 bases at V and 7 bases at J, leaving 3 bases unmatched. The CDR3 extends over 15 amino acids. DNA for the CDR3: TGTGCCAGCAGTTCCCGACTAGCGGGAGGGAATGAGCAGTTCTTC. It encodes CASSSRLAGGNEQFF.

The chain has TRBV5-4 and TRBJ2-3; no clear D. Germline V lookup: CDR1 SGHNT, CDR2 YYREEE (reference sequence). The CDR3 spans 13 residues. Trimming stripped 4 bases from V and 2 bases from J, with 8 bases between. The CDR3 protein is CASSQQPTDTQYF. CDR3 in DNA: TGTGCCAGCAGCCAACAGCCCACAGATACGCAGTATTTT.

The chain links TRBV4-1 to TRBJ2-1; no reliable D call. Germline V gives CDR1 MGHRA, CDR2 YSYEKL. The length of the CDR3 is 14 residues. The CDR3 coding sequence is TGCGCGTCGACCCAGACTTTTTCGTACAATGAGCAGTTCTTC. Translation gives CASTQTFSYNEQFF.

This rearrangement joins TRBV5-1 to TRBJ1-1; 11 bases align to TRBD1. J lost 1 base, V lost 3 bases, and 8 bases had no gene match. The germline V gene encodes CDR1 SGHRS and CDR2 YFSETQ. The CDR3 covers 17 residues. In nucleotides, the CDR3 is TGCGCCAGCAGCTCACTTTGGACAGGGGGCACGAACACTGAAGCTTTCTTT. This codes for CASSSLWTGGTNTEAFF.

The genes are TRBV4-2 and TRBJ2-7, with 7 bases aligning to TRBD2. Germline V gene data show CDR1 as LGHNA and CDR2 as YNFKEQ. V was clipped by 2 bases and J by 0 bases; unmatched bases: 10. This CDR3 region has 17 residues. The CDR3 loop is CASSQWKGGGSSYEQYF. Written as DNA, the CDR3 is TGTGCCAGCAGCCAATGGAAGGGCGGCGGGAGCTCCTACGAGCAGTACTTC.

CDR3 protein: CSGERGYEQYF. The CDR3 bases are TGCAGTGGCGAGCGGGGCTACGAGCAGTACTTC. The rearrangement joins TRBV20-1 to TRBJ2-7; 7 bases map to TRBD2. The CDR3 spans 11 residues. Germline V gene sequence: CDR1 DFQATT, CDR2 SNEGSKA (reference sequence). Unmatched junction bases numbered 3, after V lost 7 bases and J lost 3 bases.

CDR3 DNA sequence: TGTGCCAGCAGCCGGTCGAGGGAGAATGAGCAGTTCTTC. Translated, it gives CASSRSRENEQFF. This chain joins TRBV7-9 and TRBJ2-1; perhaps TRBD2 as D (5 bases). The length of the CDR3 is 13 residues. Germline V CDR1 and CDR2: SEHNR, FQNEAQ (reference sequence). Trimming left V 5 bases short and J 7 bases short, with 12 bases between.

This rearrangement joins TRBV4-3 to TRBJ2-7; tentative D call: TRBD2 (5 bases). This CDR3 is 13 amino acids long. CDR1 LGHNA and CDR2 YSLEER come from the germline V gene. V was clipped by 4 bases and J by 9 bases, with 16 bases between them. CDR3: CASSLDPRGVQYF. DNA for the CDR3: TGCGCCAGCAGCCTCGACCCACGGGGAGTGCAGTACTTC.

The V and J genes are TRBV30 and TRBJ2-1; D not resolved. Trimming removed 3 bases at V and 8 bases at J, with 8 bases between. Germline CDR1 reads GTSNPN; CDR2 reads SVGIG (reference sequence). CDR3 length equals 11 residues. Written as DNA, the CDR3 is TGTGCCTGGAGCTTCCTCGATGAGCAGTTCTTC. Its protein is CAWSFLDEQFF.

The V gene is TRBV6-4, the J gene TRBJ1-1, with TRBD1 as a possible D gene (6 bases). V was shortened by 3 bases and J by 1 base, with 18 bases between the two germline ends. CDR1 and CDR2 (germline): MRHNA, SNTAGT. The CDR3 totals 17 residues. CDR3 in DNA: TGTGCCAGCAGTGAAGGTTCGGGGTTGGGACAGAACACTGAAGCTTTCTTT. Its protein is CASSEGSGLGQNTEAFF.

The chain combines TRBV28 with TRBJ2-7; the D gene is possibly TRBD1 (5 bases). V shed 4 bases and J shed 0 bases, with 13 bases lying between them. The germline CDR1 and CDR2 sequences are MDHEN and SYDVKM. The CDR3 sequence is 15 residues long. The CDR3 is CASSSTGQSSYEQYF. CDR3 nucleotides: TGTGCCAGCAGTTCCACAGGACAAAGCTCCTACGAGCAGTACTTC.

This CDR3 is CASSSLTGDTEAFF. The CDR3, as DNA: TGTGCCAGCAGCTCGCTCACGGGGGACACTGAAGCTTTCTTT. The chain has TRBV7-9 and TRBJ1-1; TRBD1 is a possible D gene (5 bases). V was shortened by 4 bases and J by 3 bases, with 12 bases between the two germline ends. Germline V gene lookup returns CDR1 SEHNR and CDR2 FQNEAQ (reference sequence). The CDR3 spans 14 residues. The entire variable domain, with the rest obtained from reference TRBV7-9 and TRBJ1-1, is as follows: DTGVSQNPRHKITKRGQNVTFRCDPISEHNRLYWYRQTLGQGPEFLTYFQNEAQLEKSRLLSDRFSAERPKGSFSTLEIQRTEQGDSAMYLCASSSLTGDTEAFFGQGTRLTVV.

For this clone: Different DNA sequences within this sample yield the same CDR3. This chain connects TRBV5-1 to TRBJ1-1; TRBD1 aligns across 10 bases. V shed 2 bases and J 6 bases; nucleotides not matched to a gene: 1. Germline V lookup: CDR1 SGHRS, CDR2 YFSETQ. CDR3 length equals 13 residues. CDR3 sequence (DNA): TGCGCCAGCAGCTTAGGGACAGGGGCTGAAGCTTTCTTT. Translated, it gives CASSLGTGAEAFF.

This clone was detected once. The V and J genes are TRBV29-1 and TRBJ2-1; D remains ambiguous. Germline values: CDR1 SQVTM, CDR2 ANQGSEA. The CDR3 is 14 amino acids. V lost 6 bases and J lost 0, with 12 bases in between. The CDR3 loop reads CSVAARLSYNEQFF. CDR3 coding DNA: TGCAGCGTCGCCGCTAGGCTCTCCTACAATGAGCAGTTCTTC.

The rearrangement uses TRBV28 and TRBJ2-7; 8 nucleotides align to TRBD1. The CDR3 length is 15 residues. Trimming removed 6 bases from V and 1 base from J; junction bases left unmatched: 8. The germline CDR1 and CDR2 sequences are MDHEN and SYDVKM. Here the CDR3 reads CASRTPGGLSYEQYF. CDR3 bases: TGTGCCAGCAGGACGCCAGGGGGCCTATCCTACGAGCAGTACTTC.

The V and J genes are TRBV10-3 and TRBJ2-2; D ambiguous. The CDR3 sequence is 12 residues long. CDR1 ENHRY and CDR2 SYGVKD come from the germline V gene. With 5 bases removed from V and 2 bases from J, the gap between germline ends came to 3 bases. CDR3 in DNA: TGTGCCATCAGTAAAAACACCGGGGAGCTGTTTTTT. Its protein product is CAISKNTGELFF.

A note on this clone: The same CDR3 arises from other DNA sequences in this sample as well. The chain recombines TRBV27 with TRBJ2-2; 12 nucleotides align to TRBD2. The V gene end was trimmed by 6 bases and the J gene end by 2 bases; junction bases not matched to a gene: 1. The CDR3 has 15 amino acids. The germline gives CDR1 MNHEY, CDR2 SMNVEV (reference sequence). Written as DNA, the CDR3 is TGTGCCAGCAGACTAGCGGGGGGCAACACCGGGGAGCTGTTTTTT. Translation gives CASRLAGGNTGELFF.

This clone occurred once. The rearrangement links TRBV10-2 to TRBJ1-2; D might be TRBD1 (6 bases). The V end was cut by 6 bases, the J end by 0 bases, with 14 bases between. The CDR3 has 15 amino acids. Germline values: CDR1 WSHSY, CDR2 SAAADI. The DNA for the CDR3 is TGCGCCAGCAGCCAAGAGGGGGGAACTAACTATGGCTACACCTTC. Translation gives CASSQEGGTNYGYTF.